A single T cell receptor beta chain is shown here with its context. At one end the junction does not follow the germline gene, possibly because of a read error. These data are taken from a study of T-cell memory formation after mild COVID-19. A single record per CDR3 protein comes from TCRdb applying MiXCR to the 5' RACE reads. This sample has roughly 160,000 distinct CDR3 sequences; 10% to 15% occur once, and the top ten carry approximately 3.4%. Germline V gives CDR1 DFQATT, CDR2 SNEGSKA (reference sequence). The CDR3 sequence is 11 residues long. This TCR came from a man between 18 and 35 years old who had mild COVID-19 (a few samples of this study predate the infection). Cell type and time point are not known. The chain links TRBV20-1 to TRBJ2-1; the match to TRBD2 covers 9 bases. Material: PBMCs or a T cell subset sorted from them (not recorded which). CDR3 sequence (DNA): TGTAAGGCGGGGGGGCCGGATGAGCAGTTCTTC. It encodes CKAGGPDEQFF.